These 16 T cell receptor beta chains share one sample of origin, sequenced in a study of blood T cells in healthy people across ages. For the second PCR, which ran for about 7 to 12 cycles, a sample-barcoded 5' primer and a J-beta primer mix were used. TCRdb reanalysed the 5' RACE reads using MiXCR and keeps one entry per CDR3 protein. The repertoire holds approximately 1.5 million distinct CDR3 sequences, with roughly 43% as singletons. Material: blood. These receptors all come from a woman aged 18-29 years in good health.

V usage is TRBV7-9 and J usage is TRBJ1-5; D is undetermined. Germline V CDR1 and CDR2: SEHNR, FQNEAQ (reference sequence). Trimming shortened V by 5 bases and J by 1 base, and 15 bases separated the two germline ends. This CDR3 is 16 amino acids long. The CDR3 spells CASSPGGTLSNQPQHF. CDR3 nucleotides: TGTGCCAGCAGCCCGGGCGGCACACTGAGCAATCAGCCCCAGCATTTT.

This clonotype was observed a handful of times. The rearrangement joins TRBV6-1 to TRBJ2-1, with unresolved D. Germline CDR1 and CDR2: MNHNS and SASEGT. This CDR3 is built from 16 residues. V dropped 4 bases and J dropped 1 base, with 14 bases sitting between them. CDR3 coding DNA: TGTGCCAGCAGTGCGGAGAGTCCGAGATCCTACAATGAGCAGTTCTTC. This gives the protein CASSAESPRSYNEQFF.

This chain links TRBV6-5 with TRBJ2-7; D possibly uses TRBD1 or TRBD2 (7 bases each). The CDR3 totals 16 residues. Germline V CDR1 and CDR2: MNHEY, SVGAGI. V was cut by 1 base and J by 3 bases, with 16 bases left in between. Here the CDR3 reads CASSYWDSGDIYEQYF. CDR3 nucleotides: TGTGCCAGCAGTTACTGGGACAGCGGGGACATCTACGAGCAGTACTTC.

This clonotype has just a few counts. V gene TRBV12-3 or TRBV12-4 combines with J gene TRBJ1-2; 10 bases agree with TRBD1. The J segment lost 6 bases and the V segment lost 1 base, leaving 2 bases of the junction unmatched. This CDR3 region has 14 residues. The CDR3 protein is CASSLEGTGDGYTF. In DNA, the CDR3 is TGTGCCAGCAGTTTAGAGGGGACAGGGGATGGCTACACCTTC.

The V and J genes are TRBV7-9 and TRBJ2-4, with D tentatively TRBD1 or TRBD2 (5 bases each). Germline CDR1 SEHNR, CDR2 FQNEAQ (reference sequence). Trimming pared 1 base from V and 9 bases from J, leaving 16 bases between. The CDR3 extends over 15 amino acids. CDR3 DNA: TGTGCCAGCAGCTTAGGAATCGCCCCGGGACCCATTCAGTACTTC. Translating gives CASSLGIAPGPIQYF.

CDR3 protein: CATSDFTPGQNTGELFF. CDR3 DNA: TGTGCCACCAGTGATTTTACCCCGGGACAGAACACCGGGGAGCTGTTTTTT. This chain uses TRBV24-1 with TRBJ2-2; D may be TRBD1 (6 bases). V lost 1 base to trimming and J lost 1 base, with 12 bases between them. In germline, CDR1 is KGHDR, CDR2 SFDVKD. This CDR3 is built from 17 residues.

The V gene is TRBV20-1, the J gene TRBJ2-1; unclear D gene. The germline CDR1 and CDR2 sequences are DFQATT and SNEGSKA (reference sequence). With 3 bases removed from V and 6 bases from J, the gap between germline ends came to 18 bases. The CDR3 has 15 amino acids. DNA for the CDR3: TGCAGTGCTAGGGATCGGAACAGATGGGGCAATGAGCAGTTCTTC. The encoded protein is CSARDRNRWGNEQFF.

The chain combines TRBV19 with TRBJ1-1; 10 nucleotides match TRBD1. Germline trimming cut 5 bases from V and 6 bases from J; bases unmatched to any gene: 6. This CDR3 has 14 residues. Per germline, CDR1 LNHDA and CDR2 SQIVND (reference sequence). Here the CDR3 reads CASSPRTGGPEAFF. The CDR3 DNA follows: TGTGCCAGTAGTCCTAGGACAGGGGGACCTGAAGCTTTCTTT.

There are a few counts of this clonotype. The genes are TRBV29-1 and TRBJ1-3, with D possibly TRBD1 on 6 matching bases. Trimming removed 4 bases at V and 2 bases at J, with 12 bases between. Germline V CDR1 and CDR2: SQVTM, ANQGSEA. The CDR3 length is 14 residues. The CDR3 here is CSVVGRGTGNTIYF. The CDR3 DNA reads TGCAGCGTTGTCGGCAGGGGTACTGGAAACACCATATATTTT.

This chain links TRBV7-8 with TRBJ2-1; TRBD2 agrees at 10 bases. From germline, CDR1 is SGHVS and CDR2 FQNEAQ. The CDR3 is 15 amino acids. With 2 bases clipped from V and 7 bases from J, the junction kept 5 bases outside the gene matches. The DNA for the CDR3 is TGTGCCAGCAGCTTAAAACTAGCGGGAACGAATGAGCAGTTCTTC. Encoded protein: CASSLKLAGTNEQFF.

This clonotype was detected only a few times. The V call is TRBV20-1, the J call TRBJ2-1; D is uncertain. Trimming pared 6 bases from V and 3 bases from J, leaving 15 bases between. The CDR3 spans 14 residues. Germline V gives CDR1 DFQATT, CDR2 SNEGSKA (reference sequence). CDR3 sequence reads: CSAWTGNRYNEQFF. The CDR3 DNA reads as TGCAGTGCCTGGACGGGTAACCGCTACAATGAGCAGTTCTTC.

The V gene is TRBV4-3, the J gene TRBJ2-6; no clear D. The CDR3 totals 16 residues. The V gene's germline CDR1 is LGHNA and CDR2 YSLEER. V was trimmed by 0 bases and J by 3 bases, leaving 9 bases between them. CDR3 amino acids: CASSQESWRGANVLTF. The CDR3 DNA sequence: TGCGCCAGCAGCCAAGAGTCATGGCGTGGGGCCAACGTCCTGACTTTC.

V is TRBV15 and J is TRBJ2-5; D unclear. Germline V lookup: CDR1 LNHNV, CDR2 YYDKDF (reference sequence). The CDR3 consists of 13 residues. V lost 3 bases and J 1 base, leaving 6 bases between the germline ends. The CDR3 sequence: CATSRKGQETQYF. DNA for the CDR3: TGTGCCACCAGCAGGAAGGGCCAAGAGACCCAGTACTTC.

In the case of this clonotype: Sequence at one end of the junction differs from germline and may be a read error. The J gene is TRBJ1-5, the V gene TRBV6-5; 7 bases align to TRBD1. This CDR3 spans 17 amino acids. The germline gives CDR1 MNHEY, CDR2 SVGAGI. The CDR3 sequence: CASSDSGTAYSNQPQHF. CDR3 nucleotide sequence: TGTGCCAGCAGTGACTCCGGGACAGCCTATAGCAATCAGCCCCAGCATTTT.

About this clonotype itself: A junction end diverges from the germline sequence, so it may reflect a read error. V is TRBV20-1 and J is TRBJ2-4; a weak D match, TRBD2 (6 bases). Germline CDR1 DFQATT, CDR2 SNEGSKA (reference sequence). The CDR3 is 14 residues long. CDR3 residues: CSASALIAKNIQYF. CDR3 nucleotides: TGCAGCGCTAGCGCCCTTATAGCCAAAAACATTCAGTACTTC.

CDR3: CASSPKQGSTDTQYF. CDR3 in DNA: TGTGCCAGCTCACCCAAACAGGGCTCCACAGATACGCAGTATTTT. This chain links TRBV18 with TRBJ2-3; maybe TRBD1 (6 bases). This CDR3 has 15 amino acids. Germline V gives CDR1 KGHSH, CDR2 LQKENI. Trimming took off 3 bases at V and 2 bases at J, with 12 bases between the two ends.